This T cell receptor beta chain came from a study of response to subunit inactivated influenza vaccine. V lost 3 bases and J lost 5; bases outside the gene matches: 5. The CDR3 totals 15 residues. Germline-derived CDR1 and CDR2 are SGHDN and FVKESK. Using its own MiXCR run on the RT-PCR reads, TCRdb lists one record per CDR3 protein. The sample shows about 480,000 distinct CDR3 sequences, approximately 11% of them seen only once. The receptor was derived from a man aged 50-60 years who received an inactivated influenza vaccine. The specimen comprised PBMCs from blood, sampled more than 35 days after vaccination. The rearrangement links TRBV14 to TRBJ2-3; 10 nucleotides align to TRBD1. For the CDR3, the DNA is TGTGCCAGCAGCCACGGACAGGGGGTTCTAGATACGCAGTATTTT. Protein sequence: CASSHGQGVLDTQYF.